These 15 T cell receptor beta chains came from one sample sequenced in a study of T cells after yellow fever vaccination. TCRdb independently ran MiXCR on the 5' RACE reads; one entry per CDR3 protein. Among 150,000 to 200,000 distinct CDR3 sequences listed, approximately 6.8% were seen once. The sequencing used CD4+ T cells sorted from PBMCs, collected 5 to 6 days after the first yellow fever vaccination. All receptors derive from a man aged 18 to 30 who received the YFV17D yellow fever vaccine.

The chain's CDR3 is CASSPRPYRSSYEQYF. The CDR3 nucleotides are TGCGCCAGCAGCCCCCGTCCGTATAGGAGCTCCTACGAGCAGTACTTC. The V call is TRBV4-1, the J call TRBJ2-7; D ambiguous. The CDR3 runs 16 residues. V was cut by 4 bases and J by 0 bases, with 16 bases left in between. Germline CDR1 is MGHRA and CDR2 is YSYEKL.

This clonotype was counted ten times or more. This sequence joins TRBV2 and TRBJ2-7; D gene unclear. Germline loops: CDR1 SNHLY, CDR2 FYNNEI. V was trimmed by 4 bases and J by 3 bases, leaving 10 bases between them. The CDR3 is 13 amino acids. DNA of the CDR3: TGTGCCAGCAGTGCCACGGTACTCTACGAGCAGTACGTC. Its protein product is CASSATVLYEQYV.

The gene calls are TRBV5-1 and TRBJ2-3; D could derive from TRBD1 or TRBD2 (6 bases each). Trimming took 0 bases from V and 6 from J, leaving 11 bases between them. In germline, CDR1 is SGHRS, CDR2 YFSETQ. The CDR3 has 14 residues. The CDR3 DNA sequence: TGCGCCAGCAGCTTGGCGGGGGCGTGGGATACGCAGTATTTT. Residues: CASSLAGAWDTQYF.

This clonotype was observed a handful of times. V and J are TRBV5-4 and TRBJ1-1; D gene ambiguous. Looked up from germline, CDR1 is SGHNT and CDR2 is YYREEE (reference sequence). CDR3 length: 14 amino acids. V was clipped by 3 bases and J by 1 base, with 10 bases between them. CDR3 region: CASSSGSSNTEAFF. In DNA, the CDR3 is TGTGCCAGCAGCTCAGGAAGTTCGAACACTGAAGCTTTCTTT.

This clonotype has a handful of counts. CDR3 sequence (DNA): TGCGCCAGCAGCCATCCTCGGGGCTCCGCAGGGGCAGAGACCCAGTACTTC. Translating it yields CASSHPRGSAGAETQYF. The rearrangement uses TRBV4-1 and TRBJ2-5; D is possibly TRBD1 (6 bases). V lost 3 bases, J lost 4 bases, and 21 bases lay in between. The germline V gene encodes CDR1 MGHRA and CDR2 YSYEKL. The CDR3 has 17 residues.

This clonotype was recorded at least ten times. The CDR3: CASSQAGTGKKLFF. As DNA, the CDR3 is TGCGCCAGCAGCCAAGCCGGGACAGGGAAGAAACTGTTTTTT. V gene TRBV4-1 combines with J gene TRBJ1-4; TRBD1 agrees at 9 bases. After removal of 1 base from V and 11 bases from J, the junction contained 5 bases not matched to a gene. CDR1 MGHRA and CDR2 YSYEKL come from the germline V gene. The CDR3 has 14 amino acids.

This clonotype was counted at least ten times. V gene TRBV29-1 combines with J gene TRBJ2-5; unclear D gene. Germline loops: CDR1 SQVTM, CDR2 ANQGSEA. The CDR3 extends over 12 amino acids. V was clipped by 3 bases and J by 3 bases, with 8 bases between them. The CDR3 region is CSVEKPEETQYF. As DNA, the CDR3 is TGCAGCGTTGAGAAACCCGAAGAGACCCAGTACTTC. Complete variable domain (other parts from reference TRBV29-1 and TRBJ2-5): SAVISQKPSRDICQRGTSLTIQCQVDSQVTMMFWYRQQPGQSLTLIATANQGSEATYESGFVIDKFPISRPNLTFSTLTVSNMSPEDSSIYLCSVEKPEETQYFGPGTRLLVL.

This clonotype has just a few counts. This chain joins TRBV7-2 and TRBJ2-1; perhaps TRBD2 as D (5 bases). This CDR3 has 15 amino acids. Trimming left V 5 bases short and J 0 bases short, with 11 bases between. Germline V lookup: CDR1 SGHTA, CDR2 FQGNSA. CDR3 protein: CASSQAGPSYNEQFF. In DNA, the CDR3 is TGTGCCAGCAGCCAGGCGGGCCCCTCCTACAATGAGCAGTTCTTC. Complete variable domain (other parts from reference TRBV7-2 and TRBJ2-1): GAGVSQSPSNKVTEKGKDVELRCDPISGHTALYWYRQSLGQGLEFLIYFQGNSAPDKSGLPSDRFSAERTGGSVSTLTIQRTQQEDSAVYLCASSQAGPSYNEQFFGPGTRLTVL.

This clonotype was recorded at least ten times. The chain recombines TRBV7-9 with TRBJ2-3; unclear D gene. The CDR3 length is 12 residues. Trimming shortened V by 5 bases and J by 6 bases, and 9 bases separated the two germline ends. Germline V gene sequence: CDR1 SEHNR, CDR2 FQNEAQ (reference sequence). The CDR3 region is CASSPNLDTQYF. CDR3 nucleotide sequence: TGTGCCAGCAGCCCCAATCTGGATACGCAGTATTTT.

The chain recombines TRBV6-2 or TRBV6-3 with TRBJ2-7, with a possible D match to TRBD2 (6 bases). V lost 2 bases, J lost 3 bases, and 14 bases lay in between. The CDR3 consists of 15 residues. CDR1 is MNHEY, CDR2 SVGEGT, per germline. This CDR3 is CASSYTGLTGYEQYF. The CDR3 region has the DNA TGTGCCAGCAGTTACACCGGACTAACCGGCTACGAGCAGTACTTC.

This chain connects TRBV5-4 to TRBJ2-3; 7 bases are shared with TRBD1. J lost 4 bases, V lost 4 bases, and 9 bases had no gene match. Germline lookup yields CDR1 SGHNT and CDR2 YYREEE (reference sequence). The CDR3 has 15 amino acids. CDR3 sequence: CASSGAGDSSDTQYF. The CDR3 coding sequence is TGTGCCAGCAGCGGAGCTGGGGACAGTTCAGATACGCAGTATTTT.

This clonotype was found many times. The chain has TRBV12-3 or TRBV12-4 and TRBJ2-7, with 7 bases matching TRBD2. Trimming at V came to 8 bases and at J to 6 bases, leaving 13 bases not matched to a gene. This CDR3 has 14 residues. This CDR3 is CASGQGGALREQYF. The DNA for the CDR3 is TGTGCCAGCGGCCAGGGAGGGGCCCTCCGCGAGCAGTACTTC.

Ten or more counts support this clonotype. V is TRBV20-1 and J is TRBJ1-2, with 8 bases that match TRBD1. The V segment lost 6 bases and the J segment 6 bases; nucleotides outside the gene matches: 12. Germline V gene sequence: CDR1 DFQATT, CDR2 SNEGSKA (reference sequence). The CDR3 covers 14 residues. CDR3 DNA: TGCAGTGCGACTAGAGCGACAGGGGATCATGGCTACACCTTC. Its protein product is CSATRATGDHGYTF.

J is TRBJ2-5 and V is TRBV6-5; the D is unclear. Trimming pared 7 bases from V and 4 bases from J, leaving 7 bases between. This CDR3 region has 11 residues. Germline-derived CDR1 and CDR2 are MNHEY and SVGAGI. The CDR3 bases are TGTGCCAGCAAGCAGTCAGAGACCCAGTACTTC. It encodes CASKQSETQYF.

This clonotype showed up many times. This sequence joins TRBV6-5 and TRBJ1-2; 8 nucleotides match TRBD1. J was trimmed by 7 bases and V by 6 bases; bases with no gene match: 10. The CDR3 loop spans 14 amino acids. The germline gives CDR1 MNHEY, CDR2 SVGAGI. CDR3 in amino acids: CASRLGQDMFGYTF. The CDR3 DNA sequence: TGTGCCAGCAGGTTGGGACAGGACATGTTTGGCTACACCTTC.